This T cell receptor beta chain was recovered during a study of regulatory T cells in long-lasting Graves disease. Study context: For a period under 3 months, newly diagnosed Graves' patients had taken antithyroid drugs.

Arm-PCR of CDR3 regions and iRepertoire HTBI primers were the basis on which TCR beta libraries were built. In TCRdb, the multiplex PCR reads were re-called with MiXCR into one record per CDR3 protein. This repertoire shows around 470,000 distinct CDR3 sequences, approximately 14% found once; its top ten account for approximately 17%. This clonotype was detected ten times or more. Germline V gene data show CDR1 as LGHDT and CDR2 as YNNKEL (reference sequence). The CDR3 is 14 amino acids. V was clipped by 0 bases and J by 3 bases, with 8 bases between them. Indicated time point: newly diagnosed GD, antithyroid drugs for less than 3 months. The TCR library was made from RNA extracted from PBMCs. The same sample was also studied in work on T cells in Graves' hyperthyroidism and ophthalmopathy. Per that paper: Disease duration under 2 months; hyperthyroidism patients were aged 18 to 65. Carried out on the TCR CDR3, a first-round RT-PCR used the HTBI primer set.

Sequences were derived from peripheral blood mononuclear cells (PBMCs), sampled at new diagnosis, from a patient treated with antithyroid drugs. The genes are TRBV3-1 and TRBJ2-5, with D perhaps matching TRBD2 (6 bases). The receptor's source is a woman in her forties or fifties with Graves disease. The CDR3 loop is CASSQEGGEETQYF. In nucleotides, the CDR3 is TGTGCCAGCAGCCAAGAGGGGGGAGAAGAGACCCAGTACTTC.